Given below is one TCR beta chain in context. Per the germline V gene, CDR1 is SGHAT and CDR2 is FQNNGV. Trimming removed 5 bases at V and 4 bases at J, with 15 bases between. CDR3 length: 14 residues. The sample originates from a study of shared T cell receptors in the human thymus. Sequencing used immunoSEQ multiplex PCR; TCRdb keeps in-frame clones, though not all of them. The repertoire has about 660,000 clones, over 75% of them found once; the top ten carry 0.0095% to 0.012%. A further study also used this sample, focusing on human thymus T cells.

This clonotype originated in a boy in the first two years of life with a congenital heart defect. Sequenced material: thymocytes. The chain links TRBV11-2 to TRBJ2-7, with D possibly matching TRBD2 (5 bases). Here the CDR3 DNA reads TGTGCCAGCAGCCCACCCGCGGGCCGGTACGAGCAGTACTTC. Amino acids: CASSPPAGRYEQYF.